These 7 T cell receptor beta chains were sequenced from one sample in a study of blood T cell repertoires in COVID-19. Profiling relied on immunoSEQ multiplex PCR, and the TCRdb table lists in-frame clones only, not all of them. The data show 150,000 or so clones, more than 70% seen once. The material sequenced was peripheral blood. These receptor sequences come from a man aged 50 to 59 with active or convalescent COVID-19.

This chain uses TRBV11-2 with TRBJ2-1; TRBD2 aligns across 7 bases. The germline gives CDR1 SGHAT, CDR2 FQNNGV. The CDR3 runs to 16 residues. V was pared by 4 bases and J by 9 bases, with 15 bases of the junction left unmatched. The CDR3 coding sequence is TGTGCCAGCAGCTCCAGAGTAGCGGCGGGGGATAGTGAGCAGTTCTTC. This gives the protein CASSSRVAAGDSEQFF. The full variable domain, completed using reference TRBV11-2 and TRBJ2-1, is EAGVAQSPRYKIIEKRQSVAFWCNPISGHATLYWYQQILGQGPKLLIQFQNNGVVDDSQLPKDRFSAERLKGVDSTLKIQPAKLEDSAVYLCASSSRVAAGDSEQFFGPGTRLTVL.

This chain links TRBV6-2 or TRBV6-3 with TRBJ1-1, with TRBD1 identical over 7 bases. Germline CDR1 and CDR2: MNHEY and SVGEGT. Trimming at V came to 0 bases and at J to 0 bases, leaving 10 bases not matched to a gene. The CDR3 is 18 amino acids. Here the CDR3 reads CASSYSGDPGQMNTEAFF. CDR3 DNA sequence: TGTGCCAGCAGTTACTCCGGCGATCCGGGACAGATGAACACTGAAGCTTTCTTT.

The chain combines TRBV5-4 with TRBJ2-5; perhaps TRBD2 as D (6 bases). V was trimmed by 0 bases and J by 6 bases, leaving 18 bases between them. Germline V gene lookup returns CDR1 SGHNT and CDR2 YYREEE (reference sequence). This CDR3 contains 16 residues. CDR3 sequence: CASSLAGTRGRKTQYF. CDR3 bases: TGTGCCAGCAGCTTGGCCGGGACCCGAGGGAGGAAGACCCAGTACTTC.

The chain employs TRBV20-1 and TRBJ2-5; D unresolved. CDR1 and CDR2 (germline): DFQATT, SNEGSKA (reference sequence). Trimming stripped 3 bases from V and 1 base from J, with 3 bases between. This CDR3 contains 11 residues. The CDR3 DNA is TGCAGTGCTAGCTCCCAAGAGACCCAGTACTTC. It yields the protein CSASSQETQYF.

The rearrangement links TRBV12-3 or TRBV12-4 to TRBJ2-7, with 7 bases lining up with TRBD1. CDR3 length: 13 residues. The ends lost 6 bases at V and 2 bases at J; junction bases unmatched: 4. This CDR3 is CASRGTEAYEQYF. CDR3 in DNA: TGTGCCAGCAGGGGGACAGAAGCCTACGAGCAGTACTTC.

The rearrangement uses TRBV29-1 and TRBJ2-3, with 7 positions matching TRBD1. V shed 3 bases, J shed 3 bases, and the junction held 3 bases outside the gene matches. This CDR3 is built from 13 residues. Germline assignment: CDR1 SQVTM and CDR2 ANQGSEA. CDR3 sequence reads: CSVDGQETDTQYF. CDR3 DNA: TGCAGCGTTGATGGACAGGAGACAGATACGCAGTATTTT.

The chain is built from TRBV5-8 and TRBJ1-5, with D maybe TRBD1 (5 bases). Deletions cut 8 bases from V and 5 bases from J, with 11 bases between. There are 12 residues in the CDR3. Germline CDR1 reads SGHTS; CDR2 reads YDEGEE. CDR3 protein: CASTLGDQPQHF. The CDR3 coding sequence is TGTGCCAGTACGCTAGGGGATCAGCCCCAGCATTTT.